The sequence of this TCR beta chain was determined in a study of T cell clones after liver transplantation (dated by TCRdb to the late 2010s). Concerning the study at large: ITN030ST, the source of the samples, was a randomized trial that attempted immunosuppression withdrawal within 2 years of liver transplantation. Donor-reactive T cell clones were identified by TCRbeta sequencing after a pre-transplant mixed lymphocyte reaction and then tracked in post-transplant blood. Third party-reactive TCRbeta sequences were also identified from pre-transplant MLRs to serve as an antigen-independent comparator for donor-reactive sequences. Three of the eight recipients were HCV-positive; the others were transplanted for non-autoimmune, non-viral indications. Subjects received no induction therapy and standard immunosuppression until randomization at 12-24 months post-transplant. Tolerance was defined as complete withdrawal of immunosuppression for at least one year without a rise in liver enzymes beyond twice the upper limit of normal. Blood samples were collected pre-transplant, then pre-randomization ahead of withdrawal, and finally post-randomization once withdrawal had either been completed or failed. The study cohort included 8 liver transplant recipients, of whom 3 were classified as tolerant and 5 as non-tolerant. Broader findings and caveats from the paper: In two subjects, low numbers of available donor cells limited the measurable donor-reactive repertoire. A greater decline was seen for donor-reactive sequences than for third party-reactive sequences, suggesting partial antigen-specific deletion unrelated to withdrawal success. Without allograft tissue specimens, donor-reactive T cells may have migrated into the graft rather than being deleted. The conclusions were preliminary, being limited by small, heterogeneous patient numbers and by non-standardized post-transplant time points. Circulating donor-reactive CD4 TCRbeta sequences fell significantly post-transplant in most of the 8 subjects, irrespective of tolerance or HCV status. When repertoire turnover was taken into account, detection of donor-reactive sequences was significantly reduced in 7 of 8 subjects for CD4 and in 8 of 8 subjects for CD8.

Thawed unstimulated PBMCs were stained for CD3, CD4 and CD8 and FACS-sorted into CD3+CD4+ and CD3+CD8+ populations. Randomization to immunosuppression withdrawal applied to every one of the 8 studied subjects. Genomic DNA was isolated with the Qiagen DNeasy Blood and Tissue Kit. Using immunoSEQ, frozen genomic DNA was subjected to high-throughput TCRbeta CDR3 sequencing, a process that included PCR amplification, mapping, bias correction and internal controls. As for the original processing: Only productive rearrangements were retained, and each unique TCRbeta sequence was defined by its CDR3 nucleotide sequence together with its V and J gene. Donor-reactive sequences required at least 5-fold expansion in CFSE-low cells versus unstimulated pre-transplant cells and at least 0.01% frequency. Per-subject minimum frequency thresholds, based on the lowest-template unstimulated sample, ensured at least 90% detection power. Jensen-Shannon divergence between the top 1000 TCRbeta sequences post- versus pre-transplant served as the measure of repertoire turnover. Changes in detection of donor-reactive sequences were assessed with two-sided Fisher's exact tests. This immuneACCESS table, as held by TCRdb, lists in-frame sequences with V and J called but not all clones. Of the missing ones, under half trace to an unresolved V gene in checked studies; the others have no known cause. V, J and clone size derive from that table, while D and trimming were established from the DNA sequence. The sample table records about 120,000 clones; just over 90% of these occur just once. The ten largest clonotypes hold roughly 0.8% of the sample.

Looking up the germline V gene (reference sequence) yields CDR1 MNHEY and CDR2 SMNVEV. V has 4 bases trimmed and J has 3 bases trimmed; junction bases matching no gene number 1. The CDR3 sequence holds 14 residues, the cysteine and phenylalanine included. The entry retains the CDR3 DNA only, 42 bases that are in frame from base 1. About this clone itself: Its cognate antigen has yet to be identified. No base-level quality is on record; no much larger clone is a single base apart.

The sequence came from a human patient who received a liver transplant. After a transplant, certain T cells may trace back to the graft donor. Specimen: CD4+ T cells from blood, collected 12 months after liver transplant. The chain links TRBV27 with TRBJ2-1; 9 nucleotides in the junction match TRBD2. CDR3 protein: CASSSSGIYNEQFF. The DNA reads TGTGCCAGCAGTTCTAGCGGGATCTACAATGAGCAGTTCTTC.